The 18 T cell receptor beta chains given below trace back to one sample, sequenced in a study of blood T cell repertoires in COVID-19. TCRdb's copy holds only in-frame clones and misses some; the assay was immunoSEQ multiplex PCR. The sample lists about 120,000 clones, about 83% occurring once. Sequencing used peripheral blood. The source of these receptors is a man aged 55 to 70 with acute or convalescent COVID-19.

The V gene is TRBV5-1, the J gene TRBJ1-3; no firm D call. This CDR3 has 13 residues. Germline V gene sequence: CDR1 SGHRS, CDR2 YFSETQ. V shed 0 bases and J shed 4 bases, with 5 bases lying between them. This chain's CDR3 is CASSLELGNTIYF. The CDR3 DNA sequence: TGCGCCAGCAGCTTGGAGCTCGGAAACACCATATATTTT.

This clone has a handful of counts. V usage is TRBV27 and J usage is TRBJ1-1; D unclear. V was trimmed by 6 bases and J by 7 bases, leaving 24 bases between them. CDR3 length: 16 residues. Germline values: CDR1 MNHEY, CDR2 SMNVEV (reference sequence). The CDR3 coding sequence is TGTGCCAGCAGATGGGGAGGGAGAGGATTAAATGGTGAAGCTTTCTTT. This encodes CASRWGGRGLNGEAFF.

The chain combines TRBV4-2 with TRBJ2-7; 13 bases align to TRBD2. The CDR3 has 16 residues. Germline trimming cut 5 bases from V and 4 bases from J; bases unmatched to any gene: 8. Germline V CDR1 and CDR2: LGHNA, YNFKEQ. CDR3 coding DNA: TGTGCCAGCAGCGCCCTTGGACTAGCGGGGGAGTACGAGCAGTACTTC. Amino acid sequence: CASSALGLAGEYEQYF.

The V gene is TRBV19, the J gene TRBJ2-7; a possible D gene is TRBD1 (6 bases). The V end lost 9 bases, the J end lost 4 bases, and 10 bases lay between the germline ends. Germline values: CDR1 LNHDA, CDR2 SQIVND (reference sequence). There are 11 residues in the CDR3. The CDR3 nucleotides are TGTGCCAGCCGGGACACTTACGAGCAGTACTTC. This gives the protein CASRDTYEQYF.

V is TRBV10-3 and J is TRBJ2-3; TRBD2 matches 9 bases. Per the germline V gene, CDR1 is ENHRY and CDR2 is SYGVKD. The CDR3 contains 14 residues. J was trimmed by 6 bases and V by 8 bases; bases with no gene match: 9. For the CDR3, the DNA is TGTGCCATCCGGACTAGCGACTTGGTGGATACGCAGTATTTT. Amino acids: CAIRTSDLVDTQYF.

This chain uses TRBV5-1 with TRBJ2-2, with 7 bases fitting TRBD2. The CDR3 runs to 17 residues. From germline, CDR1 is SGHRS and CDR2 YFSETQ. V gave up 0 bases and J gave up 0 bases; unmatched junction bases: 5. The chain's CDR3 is CASSLAGGRANTGELFF. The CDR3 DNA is TGCGCCAGCAGCTTGGCCGGGGGGAGGGCGAACACCGGGGAGCTGTTTTTT.

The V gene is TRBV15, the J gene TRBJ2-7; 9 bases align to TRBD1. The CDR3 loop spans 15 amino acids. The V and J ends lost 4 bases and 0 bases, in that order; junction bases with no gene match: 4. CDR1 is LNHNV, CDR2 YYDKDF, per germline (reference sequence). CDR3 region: CATSKGTGSSYEQYF. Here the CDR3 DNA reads TGTGCCACCAGCAAAGGGACAGGGAGCTCCTACGAGCAGTACTTC.

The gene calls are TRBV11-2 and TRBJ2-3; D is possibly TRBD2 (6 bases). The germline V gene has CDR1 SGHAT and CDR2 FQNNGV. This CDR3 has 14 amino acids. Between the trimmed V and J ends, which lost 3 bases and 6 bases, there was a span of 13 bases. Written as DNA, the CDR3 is TGTGCCAGCAGCTTCGGGGGACGGGTGGATACGCAGTATTTT. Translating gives CASSFGGRVDTQYF. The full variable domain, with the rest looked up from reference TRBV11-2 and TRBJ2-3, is EAGVAQSPRYKIIEKRQSVAFWCNPISGHATLYWYQQILGQGPKLLIQFQNNGVVDDSQLPKDRFSAERLKGVDSTLKIQPAKLEDSAVYLCASSFGGRVDTQYFGPGTRLTVL.

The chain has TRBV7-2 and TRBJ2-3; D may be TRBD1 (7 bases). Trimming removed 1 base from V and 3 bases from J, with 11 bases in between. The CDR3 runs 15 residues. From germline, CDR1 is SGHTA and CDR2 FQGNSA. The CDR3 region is CASSLGAGGTDTQYF. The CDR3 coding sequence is TGTGCCAGCAGCTTAGGGGCAGGGGGGACAGATACGCAGTATTTT.

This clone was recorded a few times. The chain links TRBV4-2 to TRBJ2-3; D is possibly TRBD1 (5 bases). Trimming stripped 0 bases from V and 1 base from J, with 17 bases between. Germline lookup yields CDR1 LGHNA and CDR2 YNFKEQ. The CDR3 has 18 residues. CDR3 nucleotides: TGTGCCAGCAGCCAAGATTTTAGGGGTGCCACGGGCACAGATACGCAGTATTTT. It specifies CASSQDFRGATGTDTQYF.

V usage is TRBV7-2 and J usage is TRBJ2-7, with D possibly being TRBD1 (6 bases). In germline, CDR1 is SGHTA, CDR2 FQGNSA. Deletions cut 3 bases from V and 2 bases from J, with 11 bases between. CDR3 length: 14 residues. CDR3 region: CASSFAGVAYEQYF. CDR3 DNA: TGTGCCAGCAGCTTCGCAGGGGTCGCCTACGAGCAGTACTTC.

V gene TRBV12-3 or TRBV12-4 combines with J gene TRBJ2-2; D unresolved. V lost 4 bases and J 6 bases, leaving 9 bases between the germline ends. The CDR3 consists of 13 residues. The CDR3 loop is CASSSLAPGELFF. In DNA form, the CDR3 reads TGTGCCAGCAGTTCCTTAGCCCCCGGGGAGCTGTTTTTT.

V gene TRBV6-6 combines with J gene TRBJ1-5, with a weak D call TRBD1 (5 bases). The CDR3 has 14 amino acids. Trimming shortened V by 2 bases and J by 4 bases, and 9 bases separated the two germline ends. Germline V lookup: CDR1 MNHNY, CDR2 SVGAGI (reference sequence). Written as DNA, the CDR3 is TGTGCCAGCAGTTACGATGGGGGGAATCAGCCCCAGCATTTT. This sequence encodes CASSYDGGNQPQHF.

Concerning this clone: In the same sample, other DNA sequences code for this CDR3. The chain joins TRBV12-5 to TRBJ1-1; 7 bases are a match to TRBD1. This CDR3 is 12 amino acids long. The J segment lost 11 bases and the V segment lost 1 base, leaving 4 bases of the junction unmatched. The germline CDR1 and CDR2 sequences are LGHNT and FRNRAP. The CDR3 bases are TGTGCTAGTGGTTTGGGACAGGGTGAGGCTTTCTTT. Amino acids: CASGLGQGEAFF.

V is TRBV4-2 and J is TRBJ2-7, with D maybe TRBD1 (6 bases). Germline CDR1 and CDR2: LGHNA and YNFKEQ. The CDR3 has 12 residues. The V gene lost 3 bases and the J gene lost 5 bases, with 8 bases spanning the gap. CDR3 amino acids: CASSQGTNEQYF. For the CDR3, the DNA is TGTGCCAGCAGCCAGGGGACAAACGAGCAGTACTTC.

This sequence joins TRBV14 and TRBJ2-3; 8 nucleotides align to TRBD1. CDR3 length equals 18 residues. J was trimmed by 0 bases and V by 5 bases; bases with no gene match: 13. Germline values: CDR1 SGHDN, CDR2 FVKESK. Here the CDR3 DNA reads TGTGCCAGCAGCTCGGGACAGGTCCCTCGGGTCAGCACAGATACGCAGTATTTT. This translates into CASSSGQVPRVSTDTQYF.

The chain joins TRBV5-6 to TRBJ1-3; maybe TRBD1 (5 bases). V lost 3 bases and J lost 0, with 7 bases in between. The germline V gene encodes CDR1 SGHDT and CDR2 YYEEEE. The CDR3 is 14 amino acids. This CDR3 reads CASSWGSSGNTIYF. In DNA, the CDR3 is TGTGCCAGCAGCTGGGGCTCCTCTGGAAACACCATATATTTT.

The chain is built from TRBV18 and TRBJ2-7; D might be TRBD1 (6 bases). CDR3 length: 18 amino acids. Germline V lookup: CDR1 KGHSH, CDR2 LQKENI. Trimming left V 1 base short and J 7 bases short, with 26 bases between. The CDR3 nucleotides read TGTGCCAGCTCACCACTCGCCCTGAGGAGCAGGGGCCCTCAAGAGCAGTACTTC. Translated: CASSPLALRSRGPQEQYF.